A selection of T cell receptor beta chains follows, all from one sample in a study of OX40 agonist ivuxolimab in advanced cancers. The repertoire was sequenced with immunoSEQ multiplex PCR; TCRdb's copy has only in-frame clones and lacks some. The top ten clones hold approximately 4.5% of a sample with roughly 62,000 clones, roughly 84% of them seen once. This sample comprised CD4+ or CD8+ T cells sorted from blood, obtained in a trial of the OX40 agonist ivuxolimab. These receptors came from an adult with an advanced solid tumor such as melanoma, head and neck, liver or kidney cancer. CDR3s include the opening cysteine and the closing phenylalanine or tryptophan. A D gene is named only where the DNA matches it firmly. Rows may omit the clone size; those that give it use once, few, many or a size class.

>.|TRBV5-1|.|TRBJ2-6
CASSLTGGNVLTF
TGCGCCAGCAGCTTAACAGGAGGCAACGTCCTGACTTTC
>.|TRBV18|once|TRBJ1-5
CASSPRINSNQPQHF
TGTGCCAGCTCACCAAGGATTAATAGCAATCAGCCCCAGCATTTT
>TRBD2|TRBV6-5|.|TRBJ2-1
CASSSLAGGLGNEQFF
TGTGCCAGCAGTTCTTTAGCGGGGGGCTTGGGTAATGAGCAGTTCTTC
>TRBD1|TRBV18|.|TRBJ1-2
CASSPPIGPGGSRKGYTF
TGTGCCAGCTCACCACCCATCGGGCCAGGGGGCTCCAGGAAGGGCTACACCTTC
>TRBD1|TRBV29-1|once|TRBJ1-5
CSVSGGDQPQHF
TGCAGCGTTTCAGGGGGAGATCAGCCCCAGCATTTT
>.|TRBV2|.|TRBJ2-1
CASSVRAGTYNEQFF
TGTGCCAGCAGTGTCCGGGCGGGGACTTACAATGAGCAGTTCTTC
>.|TRBV6-1|.|TRBJ1-2
CASNAGYGYTF
TGTGCCAGCAACGCGGGCTATGGCTACACCTTC
>.|TRBV7-2|.|TRBJ2-7
CASSFYYEQYF
TGTGCCAGCAGCTTCTACTACGAGCAGTACTTC
>TRBD2|TRBV7-9|.|TRBJ2-3
CARGSGVTDTQYF
TGTGCCAGGGGGAGCGGGGTCACAGATACGCAGTATTTT
>.|TRBV21-1|.|TRBJ2-5
CASSKARPVGQTSLKETQYF
TGTGCCAGCAGCAAAGCGCGTCCCGTGGGACAGACCTCGCTAAAAGAGACCCAGTACTTC
>TRBD1|TRBV5-4|medium-sized|TRBJ2-7
CASSLDRASHEQYF
TGTGCCAGCAGCTTAGACAGGGCGTCACACGAGCAGTACTTC
>.|TRBV5-6|.|TRBJ1-3
CASSVGGPSGNTIYF
TGTGCCAGCAGCGTAGGAGGTCCCTCTGGAAACACCATATATTTT
>.|TRBV27|.|TRBJ2-2
CASKWLNTGELFF
TGTGCCAGCAAATGGCTAAACACCGGGGAGCTGTTTTTT
>TRBD1|TRBV6-6|.|TRBJ1-6
CASSQQGYNSPLHF
TGTGCCAGCAGTCAACAGGGGTATAATTCACCCCTCCACTTT
>.|TRBV6-6|.|TRBJ1-5
CASSGGNGNQPQHF
TGTGCCAGCAGTGGAGGGAATGGCAATCAGCCCCAGCATTTT
>.|TRBV7-2|.|TRBJ1-4
CASSLSRVGEKLFF
TGTGCCAGCAGCTTATCCAGGGTGGGAGAAAAACTGTTTTTT
>.|TRBV6-1|.|TRBJ1-2
CASSGGIGYGYTF
TGTGCCAGCAGTGGGGGGATCGGCTATGGCTACACCTTC
>TRBD1|TRBV19|.|TRBJ2-1
CASSFGTGQNEQFF
TGTGCCAGTAGTTTCGGGACAGGGCAGAATGAGCAGTTCTTC
>.|TRBV6-1|.|TRBJ1-1
CASSVTLNTEAFF
TGTGCCAGCAGTGTTACCCTGAACACTGAAGCTTTCTTT
>TRBD2|TRBV7-2|.|TRBJ2-7
CASSLGLAEAYEQYF
TGTGCCAGCAGCTTGGGGCTAGCGGAGGCCTACGAGCAGTACTTC
>TRBD1|TRBV4-1|few|TRBJ1-2
CASRAGQGAAFGYTF
TGCGCCAGCCGCGCGGGACAGGGGGCTGCGTTTGGCTACACCTTC
>.|TRBV15|few|TRBJ2-7
CATSRPGQTYEQYF
TGTGCCACCAGCAGACCTGGACAAACCTACGAGCAGTACTTC
>TRBD2|TRBV27|.|TRBJ2-1
CASKRAGGHNEQFF
TGTGCCAGCAAGAGGGCGGGGGGTCACAATGAGCAGTTCTTC
>TRBD1|TRBV30|.|TRBJ2-7
CAWSPRRGRKIYEQYF
TGTGCCTGGAGTCCCCGTAGGGGGCGAAAAATCTACGAGCAGTACTTC
>TRBD2|TRBV6-1|.|TRBJ2-7
CASSDRGEGLYEQYF
TGTGCCAGCAGTGATCGGGGGGAGGGGTTATACGAGCAGTACTTC
>.|TRBV6-1|.|TRBJ2-1
CASSELGYSYNEQFF
TGTGCCAGCAGTGAATTGGGTTACTCCTACAATGAGCAGTTCTTC
>TRBD1|TRBV9|.|TRBJ2-5
CASGAGGYRETQYF
TGTGCCAGTGGGGCAGGGGGCTATAGAGAGACCCAGTACTTC
>TRBD2|TRBV28|.|TRBJ2-7
CAGRKGLGFFDEQYF
TGTGCCGGCAGGAAGGGACTAGGCTTCTTTGACGAGCAGTACTTC
>TRBD1|TRBV7-2|.|TRBJ1-4
CASTLFRTGAEKLFF
TGTGCCAGCACCTTATTTCGGACAGGCGCTGAAAAACTGTTTTTT
>.|TRBV9|.|TRBJ2-1
CASSVGLHSGDNEQFF
TGTGCCAGCAGCGTAGGACTGCACAGCGGCGACAATGAGCAGTTCTTC
>.|TRBV6-4|.|TRBJ1-1
CASSLREDMTEAFF
TGTGCCAGCAGCCTCAGGGAGGATATGACTGAAGCTTTCTTT
>TRBD2|TRBV14|few|TRBJ2-1
CASSQPGLAGGEQFF
TGTGCCAGCAGCCAGCCGGGACTAGCGGGGGGTGAGCAGTTCTTC
>.|TRBV5-4|once|TRBJ2-7
CASSLVGSYEQYF
TGTGCCAGCAGCTTGGTAGGTTCCTACGAGCAGTACTTC
>.|TRBV7-8|.|TRBJ1-4
CASSQEREKLFF
TGTGCCAGCAGTCAAGAGAGGGAAAAACTGTTTTTT
>TRBD1|TRBV7-2|.|TRBJ2-7
CASSGPGQGFYEQYF
TGTGCCAGCAGCGGACCGGGACAGGGATTCTACGAGCAGTACTTC
>TRBD2|TRBV6-5|.|TRBJ2-2
CASSSLAGGGTGELFF
TGTGCCAGCAGTTCACTAGCGGGAGGAGGAACCGGGGAGCTGTTTTTT
>TRBD2|TRBV5-4|once|TRBJ2-5
CASGLAREVGETQYF
TGTGCCAGCGGACTGGCGCGGGAGGTTGGGGAGACCCAGTACTTC
>TRBD1|TRBV4-2|.|TRBJ2-7
CASSQAGTGPYEQYF
TGTGCCAGCAGCCAAGCCGGGACAGGGCCCTACGAGCAGTACTTC
>TRBD1|TRBV7-9|.|TRBJ1-5
CASSTDRNSNQPQHF
TGTGCCAGCAGCACGGACAGGAATAGCAATCAGCCCCAGCATTTT
>.|TRBV6-1|.|TRBJ1-2
CASSPTGVHGYTF
TGTGCCAGCAGCCCAACGGGGGTCCATGGCTACACCTTC